Following are 15 T cell receptor beta chains from one sample sequenced in a study of T-cell reconstitution after alpha-beta-depleted transplantation in children (dated by TCRdb to about 2016). Library preparation was by PCR. Sequencing instrument: Illumina HiSeq 2500. To normalize quantification of the TCRbeta repertoire, the TCR libraries were built with molecular barcoding that relied on unique molecular identifiers. In-frame beta chains were kept once TCRdb had trimmed the public reads at Q25 with fastp and called clones with MiXCR. Each CDR3 protein appears once, grouped with its most common genes and DNA. Present in this sample are 150,000 to 200,000 distinct CDR3 sequences, 11% of which were seen just once. The leading ten clones occupy under 15% of the sample. The treatment or condition tag for this specimen amounts to: allogeneic hematopoietic cell transplantation with graft depleted of TCRalphabeta T cells and CD19 B cells.

The source material was PBMCs, sampled before TCRalphabeta/CD19-depleted stem cell transplant. The receptors stem from a boy aged 2-15 years with acute myeloid leukemia, due to receive a stem cell transplant.

A few counts support this clonotype. The V and J genes are TRBV11-2 and TRBJ2-1, with 7 bases aligning to TRBD2. CDR3 length: 17 residues. Germline CDR1 is SGHAT and CDR2 is FQNNGV. The J segment lost 3 bases and the V segment lost 7 bases, leaving 15 bases of the junction unmatched. The CDR3 sequence is CASTIFISSGIYNEQFF. Here the CDR3 DNA reads TGTGCCAGCACCATTTTTATATCTAGCGGCATCTACAATGAGCAGTTCTTC.

Only one count was recorded for this clonotype. This may come from a read error, since a much larger clone is one base off. This chain joins TRBV20-1 and TRBJ2-2; either TRBD1 or TRBD2 may fit D (5 bases each). Trimming took off 5 bases at V and 5 bases at J, with 12 bases between the two ends. Germline V gene lookup returns CDR1 DFQATT and CDR2 SNEGSKA (reference sequence). The CDR3 is made up of 13 amino acids. The CDR3 bases are TGCAGTGCTGGGGACGATCGAACCGGGGAGCTGTTTTTT. Protein product: CSAGDDRTGELFF.

As for this clonotype: This may be a read error: a much more frequent sequence differs by one nucleotide. This chain uses TRBV5-1 with TRBJ2-5, with D possibly matching TRBD2 (6 bases). Germline lookup yields CDR1 SGHRS and CDR2 YFSETQ. The CDR3 runs 16 residues. The CDR3 loop is CAISLAPGLGRETQNF. For the CDR3, the DNA is TGCGCCATCAGCTTGGCCCCGGGACTTGGGCGAGAGACCCAGAACTTC.

This clonotype was detected many times. DNA for the CDR3: TGCGCCAGCAGCCAAGGGTTAATATACGTGCCGAAGAACTATGGCTACACCTTC. As protein: CASSQGLIYVPKNYGYTF. This chain connects TRBV4-1 to TRBJ1-2; D gene uncertain. Germline-derived CDR1 and CDR2 are MGHRA and YSYEKL. V was pared by 1 base and J by 2 bases, with 20 bases between. The CDR3 consists of 18 residues.

The sample holds many counts of this clonotype. The genes are TRBV27 and TRBJ2-1, with D perhaps TRBD1 (6 bases). The germline CDR1 and CDR2 sequences are MNHEY and SMNVEV (reference sequence). The CDR3 runs to 14 residues. V lost 7 bases to trimming and J lost 0 bases, with 10 bases between them. The CDR3 loop reads CASTVGGSYNEQFF. Written as DNA, the CDR3 is TGTGCCAGCACCGTAGGGGGCTCCTACAATGAGCAGTTCTTC.

V usage is TRBV11-2 and J usage is TRBJ2-7; 7 bases agree with TRBD2. CDR1 and CDR2 from the germline V gene are SGHAT and FQNNGV. The CDR3 spans 13 residues. V was pared by 0 bases and J by 6 bases, with 2 bases of the junction left unmatched. This chain's CDR3 is CASSLDGGGEQYF. CDR3 DNA sequence: TGTGCCAGCAGCTTAGATGGCGGGGGCGAGCAGTACTTC.

This clonotype was seen a few times. The rearrangement joins TRBV19 to TRBJ2-7; D is undetermined. The V gene's germline CDR1 is LNHDA and CDR2 SQIVND (reference sequence). The CDR3 consists of 14 residues. The ends were cut back, 3 bases at V and 3 bases at J, with 12 bases in the middle. In DNA form, the CDR3 reads TGTGCCAGTAGTATTCTTGACGGAAACTACGAGCAGTACTTC. It codes for CASSILDGNYEQYF.

The V and J genes are TRBV5-1 and TRBJ2-3; 7 nucleotides match TRBD1. CDR1 is SGHRS and CDR2 is YFSETQ in the germline V gene. Trimming removed 0 bases from V and 4 bases from J; junction bases left unmatched: 2. The CDR3 sequence is 14 residues long. The CDR3 DNA reads TGCGCCAGCAGCTTGGAAGGGGGCGCAGATACGCAGTATTTT. It translates to CASSLEGGADTQYF.

This clonotype was recorded at least ten times. V and J are TRBV19 and TRBJ1-2, with TRBD1 identical over 10 bases. This CDR3 spans 14 amino acids. Germline V gene lookup returns CDR1 LNHDA and CDR2 SQIVND (reference sequence). Trimming cost V 5 bases and J 6 bases; bases outside gene matches: 6. The CDR3 DNA is TGTGCCAGTAGTGCGGGACAGGGGTATGATGGCTACACCTTC. Residues: CASSAGQGYDGYTF.

This clonotype was counted ten times or more. The V and J genes are TRBV7-8 and TRBJ2-1, with D unclear. The CDR3 contains 13 residues. V lost 5 bases, J lost 4 bases, and 9 bases lay in between. The V gene's germline CDR1 is SGHVS and CDR2 FQNEAQ. CDR3 residues: CASSETEYNEQFF. Here the CDR3 DNA reads TGTGCCAGCAGCGAAACGGAGTACAATGAGCAGTTCTTC.

Ten or more counts support this clonotype. The chain carries TRBV20-1 and TRBJ1-1, with D perhaps TRBD1 (5 bases). Germline V gene data show CDR1 as DFQATT and CDR2 as SNEGSKA (reference sequence). The CDR3 consists of 14 residues. Trimming shortened V by 5 bases and J by 6 bases, and 19 bases separated the two germline ends. The CDR3 bases are TGCAGTGCTCCTCATGGCGGGGGAATCGCTGAAGCTTTCTTT. It is translated as CSAPHGGGIAEAFF.

In its sample, this clonotype was seen many times. The chain has TRBV20-1 and TRBJ1-5, with D uncertain. The CDR3 contains 14 residues. Trimming stripped 1 base from V and 0 bases from J, with 7 bases between. Germline values: CDR1 DFQATT, CDR2 SNEGSKA (reference sequence). The CDR3 DNA reads TGCAGTGCTAGAGTAGGGAATAGCAATCAGCCCCAGCATTTT. It is translated as CSARVGNSNQPQHF.

This clonotype was counted many times. This chain connects TRBV12-3 or TRBV12-4 to TRBJ2-3, with 8 bases aligning to TRBD1. With 9 bases clipped from V and 2 bases from J, the junction kept 4 bases outside the gene matches. The CDR3 has 13 residues. The CDR3 is CASTDRVTDTQYF. As DNA, the CDR3 is TGTGCCAGTACGGACAGGGTCACAGATACGCAGTATTTT.

This clonotype appeared many times. This rearrangement joins TRBV4-1 to TRBJ1-1, with a tentative D call TRBD1 (5 bases). This CDR3 region has 12 residues. V dropped 4 bases and J dropped 7 bases, with 10 bases sitting between them. CDR1 and CDR2 from the germline V gene are MGHRA and YSYEKL. The CDR3 protein is CASSPGTHEAFF. The DNA for the CDR3 is TGCGCCAGCAGCCCCGGGACTCATGAAGCTTTCTTT.

This clonotype was picked up many times. The CDR3 is CATSRGTGVTGELFF. CDR3 DNA: TGTGCCACCAGCAGAGGGACAGGGGTCACCGGGGAGCTGTTTTTT. V usage is TRBV15 and J usage is TRBJ2-2, with 9 bases identical to TRBD1. Germline V lookup: CDR1 LNHNV, CDR2 YYDKDF (reference sequence). The J segment lost 4 bases and the V segment lost 1 base, leaving 1 base of the junction unmatched. The CDR3 totals 15 residues.